Below, one T cell receptor (beta chain) is given with its context. Its cognate antigen is unknown. The V gene lost 2 bases and the J gene lost 5 bases, with 12 bases spanning the gap. Germline lookup yields CDR1 LNHDA and CDR2 SQIVND (reference sequence). This CDR3 region has 14 residues. TCRdb's copy holds only in-frame clones and misses some; the assay was immunoSEQ multiplex PCR. Among some 100,000 clones, approximately 92% were seen once, and the ten largest hold just over 2.5%. The sample comes from a study of siplizumab effects on memory and regulatory T cells. Notes on the study in general: For siplizumab cultures, the suppressive function of their proliferating Tregs was not confirmed. Naive T cells were seemingly more diverse than memory cells, and major contributions to the alloresponse seemed to be made by them.

The receptor was isolated from a human donor in good health. Some clones in this sample may be carry-over from other donors' samples. Sequenced input: CD4+ T cells sorted from blood. The chain has TRBV19 and TRBJ1-2; possible D gene TRBD1, 6 bases. The CDR3 sequence: CASSILRGPYGYTF. CDR3 coding DNA: TGTGCCAGTAGTATACTCCGGGGGCCATATGGCTACACCTTC.